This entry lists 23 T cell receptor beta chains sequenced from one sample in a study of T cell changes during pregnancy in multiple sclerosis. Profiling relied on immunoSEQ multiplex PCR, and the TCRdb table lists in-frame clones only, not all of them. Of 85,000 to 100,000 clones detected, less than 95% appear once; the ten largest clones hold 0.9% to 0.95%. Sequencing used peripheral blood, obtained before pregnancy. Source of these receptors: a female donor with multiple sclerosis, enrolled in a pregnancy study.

CDR3 nucleotides: TGTGCCAGCCGACAGGTTTTGGGCACTGAAGCTTTCTTT. Encoded protein: CASRQVLGTEAFF. J is TRBJ1-1 and V is TRBV18; maybe TRBD1 (6 bases). The ends were cut back, 8 bases at V and 4 bases at J, with 14 bases in the middle. The CDR3 runs to 13 residues. Germline CDR1 and CDR2: KGHSH and LQKENI.

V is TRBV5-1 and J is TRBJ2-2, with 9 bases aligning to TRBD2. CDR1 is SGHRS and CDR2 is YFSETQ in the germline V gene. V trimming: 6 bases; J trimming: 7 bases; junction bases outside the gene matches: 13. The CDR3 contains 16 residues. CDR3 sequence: CASTLSEREDGGELFF. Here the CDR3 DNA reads TGCGCCAGCACCCTCTCAGAGCGGGAGGATGGCGGGGAGCTGTTTTTT. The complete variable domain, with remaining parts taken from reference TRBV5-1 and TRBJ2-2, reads KAGVTQTPRYLIKTRGQQVTLSCSPISGHRSVSWYQQTPGQGLQFLFEYFSETQRNKGNFPGRFSGRQFSNSRSEMNVSTLELGDSALYLCASTLSEREDGGELFFGEGSRLTVL.

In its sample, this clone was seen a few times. DNA for the CDR3: TGTGCCAGCAGTGACAGGGGCCCTAGCAATCAGCCCCAGCATTTT. It yields the protein CASSDRGPSNQPQHF. J is TRBJ1-5 and V is TRBV2, with TRBD1 as a possible D gene (6 bases). Deletions cut 3 bases from V and 0 bases from J, with 9 bases between. This CDR3 contains 15 residues. Germline V gene lookup returns CDR1 SNHLY and CDR2 FYNNEI.

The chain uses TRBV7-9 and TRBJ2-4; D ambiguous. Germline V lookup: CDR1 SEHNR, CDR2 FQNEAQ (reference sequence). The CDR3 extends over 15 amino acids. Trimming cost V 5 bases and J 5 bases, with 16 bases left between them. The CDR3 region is CASSPSPGPQNIQYF. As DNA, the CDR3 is TGTGCCAGCAGCCCTTCTCCCGGTCCCCAAAACATTCAGTACTTC.

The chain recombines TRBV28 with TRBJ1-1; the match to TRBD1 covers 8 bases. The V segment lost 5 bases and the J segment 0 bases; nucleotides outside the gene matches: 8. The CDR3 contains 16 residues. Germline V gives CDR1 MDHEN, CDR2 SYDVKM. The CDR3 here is CASSRPTGGVNTEAFF. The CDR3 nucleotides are TGTGCCAGCAGTCGCCCAACAGGGGGGGTGAACACTGAAGCTTTCTTT.

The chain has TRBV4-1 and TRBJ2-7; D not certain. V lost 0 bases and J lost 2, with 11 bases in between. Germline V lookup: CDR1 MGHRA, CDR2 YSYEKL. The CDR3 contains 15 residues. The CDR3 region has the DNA TGCGCCAGCAGCCAAGAGAGGCTATCCACCTACGAGCAGTACTTC. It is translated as CASSQERLSTYEQYF.

The CDR3 DNA follows: TGTGCCAGCAGCTTAAGCGGGGGCAGCTCCTACAATGAGCAGTTCTTC. Translating gives CASSLSGGSSYNEQFF. V usage is TRBV7-3 and J usage is TRBJ2-1; the D gene is possibly TRBD2 (7 bases). The CDR3 is made up of 16 amino acids. The germline CDR1 and CDR2 sequences are SGHTA and FQGTGA. V lost 1 base and J 0 bases, leaving 10 bases between the germline ends.

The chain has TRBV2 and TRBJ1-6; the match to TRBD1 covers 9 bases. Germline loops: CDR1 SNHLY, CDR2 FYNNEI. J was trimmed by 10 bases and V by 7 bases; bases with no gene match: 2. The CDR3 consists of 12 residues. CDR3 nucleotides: TGTGCCAGCAACAGGGGGCTGTCACCCCTCCACTTT. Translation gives CASNRGLSPLHF.

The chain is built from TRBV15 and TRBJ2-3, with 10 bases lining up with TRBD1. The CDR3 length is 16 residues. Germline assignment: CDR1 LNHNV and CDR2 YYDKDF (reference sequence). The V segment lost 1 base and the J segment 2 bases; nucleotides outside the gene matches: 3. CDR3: CATSRAGTGVTDTQYF. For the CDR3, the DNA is TGTGCCACCAGCAGAGCCGGGACAGGGGTCACAGATACGCAGTATTTT.

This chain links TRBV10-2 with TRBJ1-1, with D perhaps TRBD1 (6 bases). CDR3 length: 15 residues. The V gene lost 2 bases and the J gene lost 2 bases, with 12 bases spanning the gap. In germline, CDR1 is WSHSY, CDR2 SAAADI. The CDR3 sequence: CASSEDGTLNTEAFF. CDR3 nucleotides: TGCGCCAGCAGTGAGGATGGGACACTTAACACTGAAGCTTTCTTT.

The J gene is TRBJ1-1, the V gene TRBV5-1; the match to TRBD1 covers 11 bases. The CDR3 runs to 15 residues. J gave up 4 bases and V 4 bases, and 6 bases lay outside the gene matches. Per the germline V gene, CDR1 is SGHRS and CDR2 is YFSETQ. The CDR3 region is CASSGDRGIVTEAFF. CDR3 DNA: TGCGCCAGCAGCGGGGACAGGGGGATAGTCACTGAAGCTTTCTTT.

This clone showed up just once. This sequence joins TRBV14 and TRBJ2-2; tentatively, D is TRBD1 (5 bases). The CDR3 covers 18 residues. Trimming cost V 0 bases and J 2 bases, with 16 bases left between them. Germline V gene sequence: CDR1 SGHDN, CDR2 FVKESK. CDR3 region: CASSQDGHPGFNTGELFF. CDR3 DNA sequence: TGTGCCAGCAGCCAAGATGGACACCCCGGATTTAACACCGGGGAGCTGTTTTTT.

CDR3 sequence reads: CASRPSLADSYNEQFF. Written as DNA, the CDR3 is TGCGCCAGCAGACCCTCCCTCGCGGACTCCTACAATGAGCAGTTCTTC. The chain joins TRBV5-1 to TRBJ2-1; the D is unclear. This CDR3 contains 16 residues. The V gene lost 5 bases and the J gene lost 0 bases, with 15 bases spanning the gap. CDR1 is SGHRS, CDR2 YFSETQ, per germline. Using reference TRBV5-1 and TRBJ2-1 for the parts outside the CDR3, the full variable domain is KAGVTQTPRYLIKTRGQQVTLSCSPISGHRSVSWYQQTPGQGLQFLFEYFSETQRNKGNFPGRFSGRQFSNSRSEMNVSTLELGDSALYLCASRPSLADSYNEQFFGPGTRLTVL.

The CDR3 loop reads CASSLGLAIESSYNEQFF. In DNA, the CDR3 is TGCGCCAGCAGCTTGGGACTAGCGATCGAGAGCTCCTACAATGAGCAGTTCTTC. The rearrangement uses TRBV5-1 and TRBJ2-1, with 8 bases identical to TRBD2. This CDR3 is 18 amino acids long. Germline V gives CDR1 SGHRS, CDR2 YFSETQ. V shed 0 bases and J 0 bases; nucleotides not matched to a gene: 8.

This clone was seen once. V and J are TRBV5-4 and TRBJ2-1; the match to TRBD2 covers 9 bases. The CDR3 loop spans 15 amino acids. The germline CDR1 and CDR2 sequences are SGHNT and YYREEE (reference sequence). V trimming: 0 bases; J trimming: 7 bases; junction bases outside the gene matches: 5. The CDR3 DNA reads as TGTGCCAGCAGCTTGGGACTAGCGGAAGGGAATGAGCAGTTCTTC. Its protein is CASSLGLAEGNEQFF.

The CDR3 sequence is CAISESIQPQHF. For the CDR3, the DNA is TGTGCCATCAGTGAGTCTATTCAGCCCCAGCATTTT. The rearrangement links TRBV10-3 to TRBJ1-5; D gene unclear. The length of the CDR3 is 12 residues. Germline CDR1 reads ENHRY; CDR2 reads SYGVKD. V was trimmed by 0 bases and J by 6 bases, leaving 3 bases between them.

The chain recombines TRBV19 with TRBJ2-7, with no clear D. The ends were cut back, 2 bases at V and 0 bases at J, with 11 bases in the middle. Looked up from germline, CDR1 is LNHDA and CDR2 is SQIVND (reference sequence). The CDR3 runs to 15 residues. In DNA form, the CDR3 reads TGTGCCAGTAGTATATTAATTGGCAGCTCCTACGAGCAGTACTTC. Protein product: CASSILIGSSYEQYF.

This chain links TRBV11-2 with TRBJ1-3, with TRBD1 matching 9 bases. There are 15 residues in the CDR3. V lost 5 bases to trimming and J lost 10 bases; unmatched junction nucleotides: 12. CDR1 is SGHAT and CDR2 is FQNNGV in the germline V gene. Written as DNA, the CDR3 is TGTGCCAGCAGCACGGGACAGGGATTCGTGGGGACCATATATTTT. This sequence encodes CASSTGQGFVGTIYF.

In nucleotides, the CDR3 is TGCGCCAGCAGCTGGACTAGCGGGGAGTACGAGCAGTACTTC. It translates to CASSWTSGEYEQYF. V and J are TRBV4-1 and TRBJ2-7; 12 positions match TRBD2. The V gene end was trimmed by 5 bases and the J gene end by 4 bases; junction bases not matched to a gene: 3. Germline V gene sequence: CDR1 MGHRA, CDR2 YSYEKL. The CDR3 loop spans 14 amino acids.

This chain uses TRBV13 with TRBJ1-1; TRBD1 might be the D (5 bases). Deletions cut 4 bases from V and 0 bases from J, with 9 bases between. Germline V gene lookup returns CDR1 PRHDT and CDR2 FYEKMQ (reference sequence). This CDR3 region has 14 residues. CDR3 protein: CASSSLGLNTEAFF. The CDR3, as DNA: TGTGCCAGCAGCTCTCTGGGGCTGAACACTGAAGCTTTCTTT.

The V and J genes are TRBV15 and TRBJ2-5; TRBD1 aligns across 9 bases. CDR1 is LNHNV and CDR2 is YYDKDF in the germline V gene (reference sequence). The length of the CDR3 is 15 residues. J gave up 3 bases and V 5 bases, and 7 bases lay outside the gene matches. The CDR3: CATSASGTGKETQYF. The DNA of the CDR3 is TGTGCCACCAGCGCTTCCGGGACAGGGAAAGAGACCCAGTACTTC.

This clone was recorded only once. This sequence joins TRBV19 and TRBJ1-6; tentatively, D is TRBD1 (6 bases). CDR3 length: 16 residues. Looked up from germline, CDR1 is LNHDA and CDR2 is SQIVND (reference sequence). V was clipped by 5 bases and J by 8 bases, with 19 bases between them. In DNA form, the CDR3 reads TGTGCCAGTAGTTTCGGGGGGGGCTCTATGGATTCACCCCTCCACTTT. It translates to CASSFGGGSMDSPLHF.

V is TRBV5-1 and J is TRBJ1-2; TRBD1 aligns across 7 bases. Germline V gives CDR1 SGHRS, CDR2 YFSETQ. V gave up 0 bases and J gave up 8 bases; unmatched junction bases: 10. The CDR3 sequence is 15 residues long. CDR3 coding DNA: TGCGCCAGCAGCTTGGAGGTAACAGGGGCCTTCGGCTACACCTTC. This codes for CASSLEVTGAFGYTF.